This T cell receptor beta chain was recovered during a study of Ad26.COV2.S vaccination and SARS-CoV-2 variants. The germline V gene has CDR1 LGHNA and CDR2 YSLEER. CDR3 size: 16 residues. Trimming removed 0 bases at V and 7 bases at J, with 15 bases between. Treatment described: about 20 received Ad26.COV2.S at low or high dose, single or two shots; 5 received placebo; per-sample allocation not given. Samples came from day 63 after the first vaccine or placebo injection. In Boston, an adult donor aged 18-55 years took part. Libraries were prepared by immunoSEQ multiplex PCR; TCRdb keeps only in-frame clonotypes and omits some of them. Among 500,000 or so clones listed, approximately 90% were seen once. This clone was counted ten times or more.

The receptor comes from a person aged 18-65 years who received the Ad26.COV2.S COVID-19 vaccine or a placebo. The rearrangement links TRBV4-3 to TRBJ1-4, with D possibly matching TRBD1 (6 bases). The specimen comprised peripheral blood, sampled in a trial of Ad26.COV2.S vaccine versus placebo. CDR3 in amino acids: CASSQDNTGSGEKLFF. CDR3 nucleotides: TGCGCCAGCAGCCAAGATAATACAGGGTCGGGTGAAAAACTGTTTTTT.